This TCR beta chain was identified in a study of T cells in Graves' hyperthyroidism and ophthalmopathy. Across the study: Initial diagnosis, before any treatment, was when peripheral blood was collected.

This clonotype was detected many times. Its antigen remains unknown. V was shortened by 3 bases and J by 3 bases, with 5 bases between the two germline ends. The CDR3 runs 13 residues. The study's findings and limits: Blood also showed most of the thyroid clonotypes that were expanded above 0.001.

Using RNA transcripts as the source, TCR beta CDR3 regions were amplified. HTBI primers were employed in a first-round RT-PCR of the TCR CDR3. Using its own MiXCR run on the multiplex PCR reads, TCRdb lists one record per CDR3 protein. This table has about 600,000 distinct CDR3 sequences, 16% appearing once. The sequencing sample was made of blood. The genes are TRBV12-3 or TRBV12-4 and TRBJ1-4; D remains ambiguous. This TCR was recovered from a woman in her thirties or forties with Graves' ophthalmopathy. CDR3 sequence reads: CASSLEPNEKLFF. The DNA of the CDR3 is TGTGCCAGCAGTTTGGAGCCTAATGAAAAACTGTTTTTT.